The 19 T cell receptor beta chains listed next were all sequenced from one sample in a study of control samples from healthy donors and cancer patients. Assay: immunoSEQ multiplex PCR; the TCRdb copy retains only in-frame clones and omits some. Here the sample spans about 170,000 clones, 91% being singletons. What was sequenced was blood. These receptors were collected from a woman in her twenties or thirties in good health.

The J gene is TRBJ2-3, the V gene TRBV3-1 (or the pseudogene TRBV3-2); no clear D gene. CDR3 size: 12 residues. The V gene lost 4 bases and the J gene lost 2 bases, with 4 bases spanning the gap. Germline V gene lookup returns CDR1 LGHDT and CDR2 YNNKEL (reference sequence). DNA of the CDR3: TGTGCCAGCAGCCCGGCCACAGATACGCAGTATTTT. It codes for CASSPATDTQYF.

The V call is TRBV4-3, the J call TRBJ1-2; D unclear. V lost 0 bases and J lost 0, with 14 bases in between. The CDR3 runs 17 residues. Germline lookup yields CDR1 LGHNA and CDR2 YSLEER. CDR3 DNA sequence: TGCGCCAGCAGCCAAGATCCCCACTCCATCACTAACTATGGCTACACCTTC. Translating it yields CASSQDPHSITNYGYTF.

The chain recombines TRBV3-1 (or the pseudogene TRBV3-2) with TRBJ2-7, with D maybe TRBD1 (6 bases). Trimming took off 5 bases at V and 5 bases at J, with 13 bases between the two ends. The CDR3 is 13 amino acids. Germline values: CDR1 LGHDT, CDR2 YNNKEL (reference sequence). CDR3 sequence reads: CASSFRQVDEQYF. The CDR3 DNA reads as TGTGCCAGCAGCTTCCGACAGGTGGACGAGCAGTACTTC.

The CDR3 protein is CASTGNRGGETQYF. The CDR3 DNA is TGTGCCAGTACCGGAAACAGGGGAGGGGAGACCCAGTACTTC. This sequence joins TRBV19 and TRBJ2-5; the D gene could be TRBD1 or TRBD2 (7 bases each). The CDR3 contains 14 residues. V gave up 7 bases and J gave up 5 bases, with 17 bases separating them. Per germline, CDR1 LNHDA and CDR2 SQIVND (reference sequence). Full variable domain (missing parts from reference TRBV19 and TRBJ2-5): DGGITQSPKYLFRKEGQNVTLSCEQNLNHDAMYWYRQDPGQGLRLIYYSQIVNDFQKGDIAEGYSVSREKKESFPLTVTSAQKNPTAFYLCASTGNRGGETQYFGPGTRLLVL.

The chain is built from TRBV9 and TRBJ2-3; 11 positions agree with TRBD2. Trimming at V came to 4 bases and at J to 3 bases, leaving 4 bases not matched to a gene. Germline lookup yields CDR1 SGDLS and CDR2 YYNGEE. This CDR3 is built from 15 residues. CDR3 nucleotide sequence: TGTGCCAGCAGCACGCCTAGCGGGGGGACAGATACGCAGTATTTT. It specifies CASSTPSGGTDTQYF.

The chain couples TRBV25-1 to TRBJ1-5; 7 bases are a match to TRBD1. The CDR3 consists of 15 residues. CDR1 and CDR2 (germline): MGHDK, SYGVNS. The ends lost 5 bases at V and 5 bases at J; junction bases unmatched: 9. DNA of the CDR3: TGTGCCAGCAGTACCTCGGGACAGTCTTATCAGCCCCAGCATTTT. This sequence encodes CASSTSGQSYQPQHF.

The CDR3 nucleotides are TGCAGTGCTAGACAGATCACTGAAGCTTTCTTT. Translated: CSARQITEAFF. The genes are TRBV20-1 and TRBJ1-1; the D is unclear. V was shortened by 2 bases and J by 4 bases, with 5 bases between the two germline ends. CDR1 is DFQATT, CDR2 SNEGSKA, per germline (reference sequence). The CDR3 is made up of 11 amino acids.

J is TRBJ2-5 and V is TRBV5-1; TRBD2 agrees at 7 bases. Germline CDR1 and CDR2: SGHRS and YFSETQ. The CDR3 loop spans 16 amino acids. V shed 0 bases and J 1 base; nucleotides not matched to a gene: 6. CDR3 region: CASSLVGGGIQETQYF. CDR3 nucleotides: TGCGCCAGCAGCTTGGTGGGCGGGGGAATCCAAGAGACCCAGTACTTC.

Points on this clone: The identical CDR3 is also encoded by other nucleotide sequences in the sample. The CDR3 sequence: CASSRDSTDTQYF. CDR3 coding DNA: TGTGCCAGCAGTAGGGACAGCACAGATACGCAGTATTTT. The V call is TRBV6-5, the J call TRBJ2-3, with D possibly being TRBD1 or TRBD2 (5 bases each). Germline loops: CDR1 MNHEY, CDR2 SVGAGI. V lost 5 bases and J lost 0, with 6 bases in between. The CDR3 is 13 residues long.

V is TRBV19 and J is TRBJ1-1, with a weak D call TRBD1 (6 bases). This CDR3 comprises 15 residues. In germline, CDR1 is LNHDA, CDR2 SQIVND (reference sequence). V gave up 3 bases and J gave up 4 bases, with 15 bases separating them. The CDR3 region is CASSMPGGASTEAFF. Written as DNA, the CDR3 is TGTGCCAGTAGTATGCCCGGGGGCGCGAGCACTGAAGCTTTCTTT. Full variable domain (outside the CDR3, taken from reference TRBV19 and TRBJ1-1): DGGITQSPKYLFRKEGQNVTLSCEQNLNHDAMYWYRQDPGQGLRLIYYSQIVNDFQKGDIAEGYSVSREKKESFPLTVTSAQKNPTAFYLCASSMPGGASTEAFFGQGTRLTVV.

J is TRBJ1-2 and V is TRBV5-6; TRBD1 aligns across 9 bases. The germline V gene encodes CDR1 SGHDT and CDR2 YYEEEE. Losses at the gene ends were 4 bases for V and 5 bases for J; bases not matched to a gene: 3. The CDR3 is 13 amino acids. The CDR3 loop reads CASSTGQGYGYTF. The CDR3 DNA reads TGTGCCAGCAGCACCGGACAGGGGTATGGCTACACCTTC.

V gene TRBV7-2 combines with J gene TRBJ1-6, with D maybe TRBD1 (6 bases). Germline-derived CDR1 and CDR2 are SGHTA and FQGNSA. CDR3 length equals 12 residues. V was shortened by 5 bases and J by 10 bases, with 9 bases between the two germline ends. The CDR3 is CASSQQGSPLHF. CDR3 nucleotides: TGTGCCAGCAGCCAACAGGGCTCACCCCTCCACTTT. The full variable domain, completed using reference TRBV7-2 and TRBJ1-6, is GAGVSQSPSNKVTEKGKDVELRCDPISGHTALYWYRQSLGQGLEFLIYFQGNSAPDKSGLPSDRFSAERTGGSVSTLTIQRTQQEDSAVYLCASSQQGSPLHFGNGTRLTVT.

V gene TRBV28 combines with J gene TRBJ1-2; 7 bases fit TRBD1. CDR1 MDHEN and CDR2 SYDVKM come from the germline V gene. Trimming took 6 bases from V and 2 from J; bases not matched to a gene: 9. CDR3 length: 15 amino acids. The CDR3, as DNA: TGTGCCAGCAGCCGGGACAGCCGGCCAAACTATGGCTACACCTTC. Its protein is CASSRDSRPNYGYTF.

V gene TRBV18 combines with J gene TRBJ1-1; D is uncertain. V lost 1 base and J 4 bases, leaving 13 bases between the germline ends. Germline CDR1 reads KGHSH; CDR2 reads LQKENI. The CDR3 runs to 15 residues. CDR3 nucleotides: TGTGCCAGCTCACCACAGGGTTCAGGCGCCACTGAAGCTTTCTTT. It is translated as CASSPQGSGATEAFF. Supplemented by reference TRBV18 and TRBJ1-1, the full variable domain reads NAGVMQNPRHLVRRRGQEARLRCSPMKGHSHVYWYRQLPEEGLKFMVYLQKENIIDESGMPKERFSAEFPKEGPSILRIQQVVRGDSAAYFCASSPQGSGATEAFFGQGTRLTVV.

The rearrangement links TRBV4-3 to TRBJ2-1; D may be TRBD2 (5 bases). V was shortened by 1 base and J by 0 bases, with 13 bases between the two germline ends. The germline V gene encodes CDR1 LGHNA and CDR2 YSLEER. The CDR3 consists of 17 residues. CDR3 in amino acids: CASSQGLSESSYNEQFF. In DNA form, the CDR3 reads TGCGCCAGCAGCCAAGGCCTTAGCGAGAGCTCCTACAATGAGCAGTTCTTC.

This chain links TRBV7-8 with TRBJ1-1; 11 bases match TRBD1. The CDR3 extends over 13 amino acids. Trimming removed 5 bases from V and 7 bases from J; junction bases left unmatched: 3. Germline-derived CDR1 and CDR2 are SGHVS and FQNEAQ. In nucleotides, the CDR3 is TGTGCCAGCAGCCCCGGGACAGGGGGTGAAGCTTTCTTT. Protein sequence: CASSPGTGGEAFF.

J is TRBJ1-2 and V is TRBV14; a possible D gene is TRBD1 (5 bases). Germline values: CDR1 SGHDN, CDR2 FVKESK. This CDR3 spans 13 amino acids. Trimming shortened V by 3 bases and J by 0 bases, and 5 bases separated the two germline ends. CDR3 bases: TGTGCCAGCAGCCAGGGGCCTAACTATGGCTACACCTTC. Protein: CASSQGPNYGYTF.

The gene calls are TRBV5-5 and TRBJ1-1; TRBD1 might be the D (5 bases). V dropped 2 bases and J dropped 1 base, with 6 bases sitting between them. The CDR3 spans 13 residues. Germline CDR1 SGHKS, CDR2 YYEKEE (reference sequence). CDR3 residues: CASSFGQNTEAFF. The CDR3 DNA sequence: TGTGCCAGCAGCTTCGGACAGAACACTGAAGCTTTCTTT.

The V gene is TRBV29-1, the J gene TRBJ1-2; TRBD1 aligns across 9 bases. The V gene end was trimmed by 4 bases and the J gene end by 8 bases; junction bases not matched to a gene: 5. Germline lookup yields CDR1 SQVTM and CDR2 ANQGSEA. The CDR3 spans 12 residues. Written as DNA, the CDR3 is TGCAGCGTTGCCGGGACAGGGTTAGGCTACACCTTC. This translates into CSVAGTGLGYTF. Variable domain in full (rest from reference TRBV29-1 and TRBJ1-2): SAVISQKPSRDICQRGTSLTIQCQVDSQVTMMFWYRQQPGQSLTLIATANQGSEATYESGFVIDKFPISRPNLTFSTLTVSNMSPEDSSIYLCSVAGTGLGYTFGSGTRLTVV.